These 32 T cell receptor beta chains share one sample of origin, sequenced in a study of shared clonotypes between healthy human individuals. Data came from immunoSEQ multiplex PCR; TCRdb stores just in-frame clones and leaves some out. The profile shows about 990,000 clones, about four fifths of them singletons. Sequenced input: memory CD4+ T cells from PBMCs. The sample's subset: CD45RA-negative fraction. These receptors came from a man between 18 and 29 years old in good health. Some clones in this sample may be carry-over from other donors' samples.

V is TRBV7-9 and J is TRBJ2-2; D may be TRBD1 (6 bases). V lost 2 bases and J 6 bases, leaving 10 bases between the germline ends. Looked up from germline, CDR1 is SEHNR and CDR2 is FQNEAQ (reference sequence). The CDR3 totals 14 residues. The chain's CDR3 is CASSLFSGAGELFF. CDR3 coding DNA: TGTGCCAGCAGCTTATTTTCAGGGGCCGGGGAGCTGTTTTTT.

A note on this clone: The sample carries other DNA sequences with the same CDR3. The chain recombines TRBV5-5 with TRBJ2-5; D possibly corresponds to TRBD2 (6 bases). The CDR3 is made up of 14 amino acids. Germline V lookup: CDR1 SGHKS, CDR2 YYEKEE (reference sequence). The ends were cut back, 0 bases at V and 5 bases at J, with 11 bases in the middle. The DNA of the CDR3 is TGTGCCAGCAGCTTGGCAGCAGGGAGGGAGACCCAGTACTTC. Its protein product is CASSLAAGRETQYF.

This clone has more than one count but fewer than ten. V gene TRBV28 combines with J gene TRBJ2-3; 8 nucleotides line up with TRBD1. This CDR3 is built from 15 residues. Germline assignment: CDR1 MDHEN and CDR2 SYDVKM. With V trimmed by 2 bases and J by 1 base, 2 bases remained unmatched. In DNA, the CDR3 is TGTGCCAGCAGTTTAACGGACAGGGGCACAGATACGCAGTATTTT. Translating it yields CASSLTDRGTDTQYF.

The chain is built from TRBV19 and TRBJ1-1, with D possibly being TRBD1 (6 bases). Germline V gives CDR1 LNHDA, CDR2 SQIVND (reference sequence). The CDR3 length is 15 residues. Trimming shortened V by 3 bases and J by 4 bases, and 15 bases separated the two germline ends. CDR3 loop: CASSIPQGGGTEAFF. The CDR3 bases are TGTGCCAGTAGTATCCCCCAAGGGGGTGGCACTGAAGCTTTCTTT.

In the case of this clone: In the same sample, other DNA sequences code for this CDR3. The genes are TRBV9 and TRBJ2-2; the match to TRBD1 covers 7 bases. V lost 0 bases, J lost 4 bases, and 3 bases stayed unmatched. CDR3 length equals 15 residues. The germline V gene has CDR1 SGDLS and CDR2 YYNGEE. The CDR3 loop is CASSVDPGGTGELFF. The CDR3 nucleotides read TGTGCCAGCAGCGTAGACCCAGGGGGCACCGGGGAGCTGTTTTTT.

The genes are TRBV28 and TRBJ1-2; D gene uncertain. V shed 5 bases and J shed 4 bases, with 14 bases lying between them. CDR1 and CDR2 from the germline V gene are MDHEN and SYDVKM. This CDR3 is 14 amino acids long. CDR3 in amino acids: CASSPGRWGYGYTF. The CDR3 DNA sequence: TGTGCCAGCAGTCCCGGACGGTGGGGCTATGGCTACACCTTC.

The genes are TRBV19 and TRBJ1-1; no clear D. Deletions cut 2 bases from V and 11 bases from J, with 18 bases between. CDR1 is LNHDA and CDR2 is SQIVND in the germline V gene (reference sequence). This CDR3 region has 14 residues. The CDR3: CASSISRVGQGAFF. The CDR3 DNA reads as TGTGCCAGTAGTATATCTCGAGTCGGTCAAGGGGCTTTCTTT.

The CDR3 here is CASSPPGPIYF. In DNA form, the CDR3 reads TGTGCCAGCTCACCACCGGGACCCATATATTTT. The chain joins TRBV18 to TRBJ1-3; tentative D call: TRBD1 (5 bases). This CDR3 comprises 11 residues. CDR1 KGHSH and CDR2 LQKENI come from the germline V gene. V lost 0 bases to trimming and J lost 11 bases, with 5 bases between them.

Points on this clone: A much larger clone is a single base away; this may be a read error. The same CDR3 also results from other DNA sequences found in this sample. The chain has TRBV4-1 and TRBJ2-2; D tentatively reads TRBD1 or TRBD2 (5 bases each). Per the germline V gene, CDR1 is MGHRA and CDR2 is YSYEKL. This CDR3 spans 15 amino acids. Trimming stripped 4 bases from V and 0 bases from J, with 9 bases between. The CDR3, as DNA: TGCGCCAGCAGCCGGGGGACGGCGAACACCGGGGAGCTGTTTTTT. This gives the protein CASSRGTANTGELFF.

The gene calls are TRBV28 and TRBJ1-5; D possibly corresponds to TRBD1 (6 bases). The CDR3 is made up of 15 amino acids. V lost 2 bases to trimming and J lost 0 bases, with 8 bases between them. Germline V gene data show CDR1 as MDHEN and CDR2 as SYDVKM. Written as DNA, the CDR3 is TGTGCCAGCAGTTTAACAGGGTATAGCAATCAGCCCCAGCATTTT. Residues: CASSLTGYSNQPQHF. Drawing the rest from reference TRBV28 and TRBJ1-5, the complete variable domain is DVKVTQSSRYLVKRTGEKVFLECVQDMDHENMFWYRQDPGLGLRLIYFSYDVKMKEKGDIPEGYSVSREKKERFSLILESASTNQTSMYLCASSLTGYSNQPQHFGDGTRLSIL.

V and J are TRBV6-1 and TRBJ1-2; TRBD1 might be the D (6 bases). This CDR3 is 14 amino acids long. The V end was cut by 0 bases, the J end by 7 bases, with 12 bases between. The germline V gene has CDR1 MNHNS and CDR2 SASEGT. The CDR3 coding sequence is TGTGCCAGCAGTGAAGCATGGGGGGCGGCTGGCTACACCTTC. This gives the protein CASSEAWGAAGYTF.

This sequence joins TRBV4-2 and TRBJ2-3; D gene ambiguous. Germline V gene lookup returns CDR1 LGHNA and CDR2 YNFKEQ. Trimming shortened V by 0 bases and J by 5 bases, and 12 bases separated the two germline ends. CDR3 size: 15 residues. CDR3 protein: CASSQEWSKGDTQYF. For the CDR3, the DNA is TGTGCCAGCAGCCAAGAGTGGAGCAAAGGAGATACGCAGTATTTT.

The gene calls are TRBV12-5 and TRBJ2-7; possible D gene TRBD1, 6 bases. Trimming took off 2 bases at V and 0 bases at J, with 11 bases between the two ends. This CDR3 has 15 amino acids. Germline V gene sequence: CDR1 LGHNT, CDR2 FRNRAP. The CDR3 DNA reads TGTGCTAGTGGTTTGCGAAGGGGGAACTCCTACGAGCAGTACTTC. Its protein is CASGLRRGNSYEQYF.

This clone was counted a few times. V and J are TRBV6-6 and TRBJ2-1, with 7 bases identical to TRBD1. The J segment lost 10 bases and the V segment lost 2 bases, leaving 5 bases of the junction unmatched. Germline V gene sequence: CDR1 MNHNY, CDR2 SVGAGI (reference sequence). The CDR3 runs to 13 residues. This CDR3 is CASSYATGLEQFF. The DNA of the CDR3 is TGTGCCAGCAGTTACGCGACAGGGCTGGAGCAGTTCTTC.

The V and J genes are TRBV5-1 and TRBJ2-7, with a possible D match to TRBD2 (7 bases). V was shortened by 6 bases and J by 2 bases, with 21 bases between the two germline ends. Germline loops: CDR1 SGHRS, CDR2 YFSETQ. This CDR3 has 16 amino acids. Here the CDR3 reads CASTPTGGAITYEQYF. CDR3 nucleotide sequence: TGCGCCAGCACCCCCACTGGGGGGGCCATAACCTACGAGCAGTACTTC.

This sequence joins TRBV30 and TRBJ1-3, with no clear D. This CDR3 region has 12 residues. Germline-derived CDR1 and CDR2 are GTSNPN and SVGIG (reference sequence). The V end was cut by 4 bases, the J end by 4 bases, with 8 bases between. The CDR3 DNA reads TGTGCCTGGAATCCTCGGGGAAACACCATATATTTT. Protein product: CAWNPRGNTIYF.

The chain has TRBV5-3 and TRBJ2-7; D possibly matches TRBD1 or TRBD2 (5 bases each). TRBV5-3 is placed among ORFs of uncertain function. The V and J ends lost 4 bases and 0 bases respectively, with 17 bases between them. There are 16 residues in the CDR3. Here the CDR3 DNA reads TGTGCCAGAAGCGCGTACGACCAGGGACCCTCCTACGAGCAGTACTTC. Protein product: CARSAYDQGPSYEQYF.

A word on this clone: Other DNA sequences in the sample encode the same CDR3. This chain joins TRBV5-1 and TRBJ2-5; 11 positions agree with TRBD1. The junction had 3 bases not matched to a gene; V was cut back by 4 bases and J by 4 bases. This CDR3 is built from 14 residues. CDR1 is SGHRS, CDR2 YFSETQ, per germline. Here the CDR3 DNA reads TGCGCCAGCAGCCCCGGGACAGGGGGAGAGACCCAGTACTTC. It encodes CASSPGTGGETQYF.

This clone was seen ten or more times. The rearrangement links TRBV30 to TRBJ1-3; TRBD1 aligns across 7 bases. J lost 4 bases, V lost 1 base, and 4 bases had no gene match. Germline V lookup: CDR1 GTSNPN, CDR2 SVGIG (reference sequence). The CDR3 runs 14 residues. Here the CDR3 reads CAWSALGQGNTIYF. The CDR3 DNA reads TGTGCCTGGAGTGCCCTGGGACAGGGAAACACCATATATTTT.

This clone was observed a handful of times. In nucleotides, the CDR3 is TGTGCCAGCTCACCACCGAGCGGGAGGGTCGGTGAGCAGTTCTTC. It is translated as CASSPPSGRVGEQFF. The chain employs TRBV18 and TRBJ2-1; TRBD2 matches 10 bases. CDR3 length: 15 amino acids. V shed 0 bases, J shed 9 bases, and the junction held 5 bases outside the gene matches. CDR1 and CDR2 (germline): KGHSH, LQKENI.

The chain has TRBV2 and TRBJ2-3; D gene uncertain. Germline assignment: CDR1 SNHLY and CDR2 FYNNEI. This CDR3 has 13 residues. Trimming removed 6 bases from V and 2 bases from J, with 9 bases in between. CDR3 residues: CASRPLFTDTQYF. The CDR3 nucleotides read TGTGCCAGCAGGCCCCTCTTCACAGATACGCAGTATTTT.

V is TRBV29-1 and J is TRBJ2-7, with D tentatively TRBD1 (5 bases). The germline CDR1 and CDR2 sequences are SQVTM and ANQGSEA. The CDR3 consists of 12 residues. Trimming took off 6 bases at V and 1 base at J, with 10 bases between the two ends. The CDR3 is CSVRQISYEQYF. DNA for the CDR3: TGCAGCGTCAGACAGATTTCCTACGAGCAGTACTTC.

This clone showed up just a few times. The genes are TRBV9 and TRBJ2-5; 8 positions match TRBD1. CDR1 and CDR2 (germline): SGDLS, YYNGEE. V lost 1 base to trimming and J lost 5 bases; unmatched junction nucleotides: 10. This CDR3 is built from 16 residues. CDR3 in DNA: TGTGCCAGCAGCGTAACCCACCAGGGGGCAGGGGAGACCCAGTACTTC. Amino acids: CASSVTHQGAGETQYF. Filled out from reference TRBV9 and TRBJ2-5, the complete variable domain reads DSGVTQTPKHLITATGQRVTLRCSPRSGDLSVYWYQQSLDQGLQFLIQYYNGEERAKGNILERFSAQQFPDLHSELNLSSLELGDSALYFCASSVTHQGAGETQYFGPGTRLLVL.

This clone was counted a few times. The rearrangement uses TRBV7-2 and TRBJ1-3, with D possibly matching TRBD1 (5 bases). CDR1 and CDR2 (germline): SGHTA, FQGNSA. The length of the CDR3 is 13 residues. The V and J ends lost 5 bases and 11 bases respectively, with 16 bases between them. The CDR3 coding sequence is TGTGCCAGCAGCCAAAACTCGAGGGGCCCCATATATTTT. It codes for CASSQNSRGPIYF.

The chain links TRBV6-4 to TRBJ2-5; a possible D gene is TRBD2 (7 bases). Per germline, CDR1 MRHNA and CDR2 SNTAGT. Between the trimmed V and J ends, which lost 5 bases and 4 bases, there was a span of 20 bases. The length of the CDR3 is 16 residues. The CDR3 spells CASSSPHREGGETQYF. The CDR3 DNA is TGTGCCAGCAGTTCCCCTCACAGGGAGGGGGGAGAGACCCAGTACTTC.

This rearrangement joins TRBV20-1 to TRBJ2-7; D is uncertain. Germline lookup yields CDR1 DFQATT and CDR2 SNEGSKA (reference sequence). Trimming removed 4 bases at V and 5 bases at J, with 9 bases between. The CDR3 has 11 residues. The CDR3 is CSANEANEQYF. CDR3 DNA: TGCAGTGCTAACGAGGCCAACGAGCAGTACTTC.

The chain joins TRBV30 to TRBJ2-7; D assignment may be TRBD1 or TRBD2 (5 bases each). With 4 bases removed from V and 3 bases from J, the gap between germline ends came to 13 bases. CDR1 GTSNPN and CDR2 SVGIG come from the germline V gene (reference sequence). CDR3 length: 13 amino acids. The CDR3 coding sequence is TGTGCCTGGACCGGGGCTCCTGTCTACGAGCAGTACTTC. Its translation: CAWTGAPVYEQYF.

A remark on this clone: This sequence is one base from a far larger clone and is likely a read error. The chain employs TRBV6-5 and TRBJ2-7, with TRBD2 matching 9 bases. Germline CDR1 reads MNHEY; CDR2 reads SVGAGI. There are 15 residues in the CDR3. The CDR3 DNA reads TGTGCCAGCAATCCAGCGGGAGGACTGACATACGAGCAGTGCTTC. Protein: CASNPAGGLTYEQCF.

The chain carries TRBV7-3 and TRBJ2-3; D is unclear. Between the trimmed V and J ends, which lost 1 base and 6 bases, there was a span of 14 bases. CDR3 size: 15 residues. CDR1 SGHTA and CDR2 FQGTGA come from the germline V gene. The CDR3 region is CASSLSRTLGDTQYF. In DNA form, the CDR3 reads TGTGCCAGCAGCTTAAGCAGGACCCTTGGGGATACGCAGTATTTT.

The chain is built from TRBV29-1 and TRBJ2-3; D tentatively reads TRBD1 or TRBD2 (5 bases each). The germline V and J ends were trimmed by 4 bases and 4 bases, with 15 bases remaining between them. Germline assignment: CDR1 SQVTM and CDR2 ANQGSEA. The CDR3 runs to 14 residues. In DNA, the CDR3 is TGCAGCGTTGGGGGACGGCTCCAGCCAGATACGCAGTATTTT. Its protein product is CSVGGRLQPDTQYF.

In regard to this clone: This is likely an artifact of a read error, given a far larger clone one base away. This sequence joins TRBV10-3 and TRBJ1-5; D unresolved. Germline V gene sequence: CDR1 ENHRY, CDR2 SYGVKD. CDR3 length equals 13 residues. The V end lost 10 bases, the J end lost 0 bases, and 10 bases lay between the germline ends. The CDR3 region is CATHGDSNQPQHF. The CDR3 bases are TGTGCCACCCACGGGGATAGCAATCAGCCCCAGCATTTT.

The CDR3 DNA reads TGTGCCAGCACCCCGTATATAGGGGGCTTCTACGAGCAGTACTTC. This codes for CASTPYIGGFYEQYF. The rearrangement joins TRBV2 to TRBJ2-7; 7 bases fit TRBD1. V was pared by 7 bases and J by 3 bases, with 12 bases of the junction left unmatched. This CDR3 region has 15 residues. Germline V gene data show CDR1 as SNHLY and CDR2 as FYNNEI.